This note documents a single T cell receptor (beta chain) sequence. The data were taken from a study of T cell clones after liver transplantation. As for the study in general: Until 12-24 months post-transplant, subjects got standard immunosuppression and no induction.

The CDR3 totals 14 residues. Between the trimmed V and J ends, which lost 6 bases and 3 bases, there was a span of 12 bases. Looked up from germline, CDR1 is MNHEY and CDR2 is SMNVEV (reference sequence). This table comes from immunoSEQ multiplex PCR, and its TCRdb copy is limited to in-frame clones, with some not included. The data contain roughly 15,000 clones, around 82% of them seen just once; the ten biggest clones take up approximately 30%. The chain uses TRBV27 and TRBJ1-5; possible D gene TRBD1, 5 bases. The origin of this receptor is a human patient who received a liver transplant. Some T cells may be supplied by the graft donor. The material sequenced was CD8+ T cells from blood, taken around 48 months after liver transplant. The DNA of the CDR3 is TGTGCCAGCAGGGACGCAGGGATCAATCAGCCCCAGCATTTT. It yields the protein CASRDAGINQPQHF.